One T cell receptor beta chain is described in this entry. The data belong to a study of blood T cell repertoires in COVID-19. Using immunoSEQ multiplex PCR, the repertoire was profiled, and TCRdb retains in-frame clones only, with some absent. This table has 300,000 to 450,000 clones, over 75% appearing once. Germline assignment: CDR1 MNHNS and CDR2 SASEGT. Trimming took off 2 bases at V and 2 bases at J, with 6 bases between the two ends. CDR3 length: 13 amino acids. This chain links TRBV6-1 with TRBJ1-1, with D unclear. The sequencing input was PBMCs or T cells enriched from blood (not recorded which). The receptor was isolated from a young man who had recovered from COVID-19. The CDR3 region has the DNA TGTGCCAGCAGTGAATCCGTAAACACTGAAGCTTTCTTT. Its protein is CASSESVNTEAFF.